This T cell receptor beta chain came from a study of cytomegalovirus exposure and HLA in healthy donors. The study, taken as a whole, reports: The classifier was said to identify cytomegalovirus status with high specificity and sensitivity.

Nominally healthy donors were sampled, though unrecorded immune exposures were likely. PCR involved 60 Vbeta and 13 Jbeta primers. Measured with immunoSEQ multiplex PCR; TCRdb has only the in-frame clones, and not every one. Of some 190,000 clones in the sample, 65% to 85% were seen once. Turning to this clone: The antigen remains unidentified.

The specimen was PBMCs. The clonotype comes from a man aged 40-55 years in good health and CMV-seropositive.

The CDR3 DNA is TGTGCCAGCACCGGCCGGGACAGGGGGACTCGCGAGCAGTACTTC. Translation gives CASTGRDRGTREQYF. The rearrangement joins TRBV28 to TRBJ2-7, with 11 bases identical to TRBD1. The CDR3 contains 15 residues. Germline V CDR1 and CDR2: MDHEN, SYDVKM. Trimming removed 7 bases from V and 6 bases from J; junction bases left unmatched: 11.